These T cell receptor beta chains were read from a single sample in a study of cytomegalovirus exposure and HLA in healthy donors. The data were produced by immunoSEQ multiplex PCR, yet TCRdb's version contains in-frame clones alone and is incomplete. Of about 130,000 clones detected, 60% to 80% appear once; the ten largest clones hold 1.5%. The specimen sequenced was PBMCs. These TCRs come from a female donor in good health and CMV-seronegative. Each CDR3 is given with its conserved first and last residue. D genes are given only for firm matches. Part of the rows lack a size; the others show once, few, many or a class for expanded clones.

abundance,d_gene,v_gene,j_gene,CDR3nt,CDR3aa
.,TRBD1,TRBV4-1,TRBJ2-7,TGCGCCAGCAGCCGAGAGGACAGGGACTCCTACGAGCAGTACTTC,CASSREDRDSYEQYF
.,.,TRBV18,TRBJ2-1,TGTGCCAGCTCACAGAGAGGGACTGTCTACAATGAGCAGTTCTTC,CASSQRGTVYNEQFF
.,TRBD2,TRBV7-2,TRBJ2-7,TGTGCCAGCAGCTTAGTAGGTTCGGGACTAGCCTACGAGCAGTACTTC,CASSLVGSGLAYEQYF
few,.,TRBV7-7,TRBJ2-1,TGTGCTAGCAGTCCCGGGACACCTCCCAATGAGCAGTTCTTC,CASSPGTPPNEQFF
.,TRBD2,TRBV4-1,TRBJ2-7,TGCGCCAGCAGCCAAGATCCTAGCGGGAGATCGCGCTCCTACGAGCAGTACTTC,CASSQDPSGRSRSYEQYF
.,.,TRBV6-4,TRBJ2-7,TGTGCCAGCAGCCGGGAGCAGTACTTC,CASSREQYF
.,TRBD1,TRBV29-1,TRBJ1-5,TGCAGCGTCGGACAGGGCGGCAATCAGCCCCAGCATTTT,CSVGQGGNQPQHF
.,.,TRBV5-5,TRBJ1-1,TGTGCCAGCAGCCCGGGAAGGCCAACAGAAGCTTTCTTT,CASSPGRPTEAFF
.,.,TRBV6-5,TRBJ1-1,TGTGCCAGCAGGCTAGCGGCATCCGGGGGCACTGAAGCTTTCTTT,CASRLAASGGTEAFF
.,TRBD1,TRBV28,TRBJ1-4,TGTGCCAGCAGTCGAACAGGGGGAGAGGGTGAAAAACTGTTTTTT,CASSRTGGEGEKLFF
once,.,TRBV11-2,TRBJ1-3,TGTGCCAGCACCCAGGACAGAATCCCCGGAAACACCATATATTTT,CASTQDRIPGNTIYF
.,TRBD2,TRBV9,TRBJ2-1,TGTGCCAGCAGCGATCCTAGCGGGAGCAGTGAGCAGTTCTTC,CASSDPSGSSEQFF
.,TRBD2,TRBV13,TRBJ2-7,TGTGCCAGCAGACTGGGACTAGCGGGAACCTACGAGCAGTACTTC,CASRLGLAGTYEQYF
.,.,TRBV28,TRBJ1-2,TGTGCCAGCAGTTTGGTCCGGGTCTATGGCTACACCTTC,CASSLVRVYGYTF
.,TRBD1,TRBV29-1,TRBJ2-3,TGCAGCGTAAAAAGGTGGGACAGAAGCACAGATACGCAGTATTTT,CSVKRWDRSTDTQYF
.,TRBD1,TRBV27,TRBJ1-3,TGTGCCAGCAGTTCTACTGGACAGGGAGGAAACACCATATATTTT,CASSSTGQGGNTIYF
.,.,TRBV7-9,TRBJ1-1,TGTGCCAGCAGCTTAGTAGGGGAAACTGAAGCTTTCTTT,CASSLVGETEAFF
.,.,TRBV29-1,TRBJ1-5,TGCAGCGTTGGGGATGTAGGGGAGGGGAAGCCCCAGCATTTT,CSVGDVGEGKPQHF
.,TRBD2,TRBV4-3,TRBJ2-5,TGCGCCAGCAGCCAAGATAATAGCGGGAGATGGGAGACCCAGTACTTC,CASSQDNSGRWETQYF
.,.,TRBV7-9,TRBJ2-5,TGTGCCAGCAGCCTGGGCCCTGGGGAGACCCAGTACTTC,CASSLGPGETQYF
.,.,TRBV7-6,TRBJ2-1,TGTGCCAGCAGCTTCTCGAATCTGGGGAGCAATGAGCAGTTCTTC,CASSFSNLGSNEQFF
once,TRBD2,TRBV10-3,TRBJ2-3,TGTGCCATCAGTGAGTCCGGACTAGCAGGAGATACGCAGTATTTT,CAISESGLAGDTQYF
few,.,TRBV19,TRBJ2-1,TGTGCCAGTAGTATTTTTGGACAGACCTACAATGAGCAGTTCTTC,CASSIFGQTYNEQFF
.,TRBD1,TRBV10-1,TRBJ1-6,TGCGCCAGCAGCACCGGGACAGGGAATTCACCCCTCCACTTT,CASSTGTGNSPLHF
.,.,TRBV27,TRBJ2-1,TGTGCCAGCAGTTTGATAGGACAGAGACACAATGAGCAGTTCTTC,CASSLIGQRHNEQFF
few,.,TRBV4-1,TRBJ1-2,TGCGCCAGCAGCCCCGTGGCAGGGCTCTATGGCTACACCTTC,CASSPVAGLYGYTF
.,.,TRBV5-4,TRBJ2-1,TGTGCCAGCAGCTTGGCCAGCTCCTACAATGAGCAGTTCTTC,CASSLASSYNEQFF
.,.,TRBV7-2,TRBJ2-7,TGTGCCAGCAGCTCAACAGGCTACGAGCAGTACTTC,CASSSTGYEQYF
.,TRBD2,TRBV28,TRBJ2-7,TGTGCCAGCAGTTTCCATAGCGGGGCGAGCTCCTACGAGCAGTACTTC,CASSFHSGASSYEQYF
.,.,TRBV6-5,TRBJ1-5,TGTGCCAGCAGTTACACGGGTCAGGGAGGGGGTCAGCCCCAGCATTTT,CASSYTGQGGGQPQHF
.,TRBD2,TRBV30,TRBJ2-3,TGTGCCTTCGGGGTGGGGACTTGGGCTAGCGGGAATCTAAGTACAGATACGCAGTATTTT,CAFGVGTWASGNLSTDTQYF
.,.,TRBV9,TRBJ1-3,TGTGCCAGCAGCGTCGGTGCTGGGAGCTCTGGAAACACCATATATTTT,CASSVGAGSSGNTIYF
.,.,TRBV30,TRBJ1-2,TGTGCCTACCGGGACAACATTAACTATGGCTACACCTTC,CAYRDNINYGYTF
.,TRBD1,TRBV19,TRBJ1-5,TGTGCCAGTAGTACCGGGACAGTAAGCAATCAGCCCCAGCATTTT,CASSTGTVSNQPQHF
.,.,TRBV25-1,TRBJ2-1,TGTGCCAGCAGTGACCGACTAGTAAGCTATGAGCAGTTCTTC,CASSDRLVSYEQFF
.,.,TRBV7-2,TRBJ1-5,TGTGCCAGCAGCTTGAGTTTTGGTCAGCCCCAGCATTTT,CASSLSFGQPQHF
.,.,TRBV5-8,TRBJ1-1,TGTGCCAGCAGCTTGGCAGGAGGTTACACTGAAGCTTTCTTT,CASSLAGGYTEAFF
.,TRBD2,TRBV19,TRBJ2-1,TGTGCCAGTAGTATAAGGCTAGCGGGAGGTCTCTACAATGAGCAGTTCTTC,CASSIRLAGGLYNEQFF
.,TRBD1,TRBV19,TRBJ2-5,TGTGCCAGTAGGCTGGACAGGGCTTCGAAGACCCAGTACTTC,CASRLDRASKTQYF
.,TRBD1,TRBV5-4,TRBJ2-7,TGTGCCAGCAGCTTGGGACAGGGGTTCTACGAGCAGTACTTC,CASSLGQGFYEQYF
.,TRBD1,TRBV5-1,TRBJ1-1,TGCGCCAGCAGCGATACAGGGGGTACTGAAGCTTTCTTT,CASSDTGGTEAFF
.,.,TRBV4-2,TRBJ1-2,TGTGCCAGCAGCCAAGATTTAACTAACTATGGCTACACCTTC,CASSQDLTNYGYTF
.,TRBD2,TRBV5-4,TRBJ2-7,TGTGCCAGCAGCTCGCGGACTAGCGGGAGCGCCTACGAGCAGTACTTC,CASSSRTSGSAYEQYF
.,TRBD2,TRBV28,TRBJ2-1,TGTGCCAGCCACTGGGGGCTAGCGGGAGCTAATGAGCAGTTCTTC,CASHWGLAGANEQFF
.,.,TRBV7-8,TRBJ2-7,TGTGCCAGCAGCCCTCATGCGCGCGAGCAGTACTTC,CASSPHAREQYF
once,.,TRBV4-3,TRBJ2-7,TGCGCCAGCAGCCAAGATTCGAACACCCACTACGAGCAGTACTTC,CASSQDSNTHYEQYF
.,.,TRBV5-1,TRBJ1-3,TGCGCCAGCAGCTTGGGCAGGGGCTCTGGAAACACCATATATTTT,CASSLGRGSGNTIYF
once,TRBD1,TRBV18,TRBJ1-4,TGTGCCAGCTCATCGAATCGACAGGGCGGCGGCGAAAAACTGTTTTTT,CASSSNRQGGGEKLFF
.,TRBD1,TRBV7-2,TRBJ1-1,TGTGCCAGCAGCTTAAGGGGCAGGGGGCTAGGGATTACTGAAGCTTTCTTT,CASSLRGRGLGITEAFF
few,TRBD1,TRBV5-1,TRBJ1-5,TGCGCCAGCACCCCAAGGATGGGTTGGGACAGGGGGCGCGTGGACAATCAGCCCCAGCATTTT,CASTPRMGWDRGRVDNQPQHF
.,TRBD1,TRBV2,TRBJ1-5,TGTGCCAGCAGTGGACAGGGTAATCAGCCCCAGCATTTT,CASSGQGNQPQHF
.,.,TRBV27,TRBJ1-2,TGTGCCAGCAGTTTATCGGGGGGTTCCTATGGCTACACCTTC,CASSLSGGSYGYTF
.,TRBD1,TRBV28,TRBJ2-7,TGTGCCAGCACCCCGACAGGGAGCTCCTCCTACGAGCAGTACTTC,CASTPTGSSSYEQYF
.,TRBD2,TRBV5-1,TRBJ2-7,TGCGCCAGCAGCACCGGGACTAGCGCGTACGAGCAGTACTTC,CASSTGTSAYEQYF
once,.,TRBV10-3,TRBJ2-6,TGTGCCATCCACAGGGACTCTGGGGCCAACGTCCTGACTTTC,CAIHRDSGANVLTF
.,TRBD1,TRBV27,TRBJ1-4,TGTGCCAGCAGTCCGACAGGGGAAGGTGAAAAACTGTTTTTT,CASSPTGEGEKLFF
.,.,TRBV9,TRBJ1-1,TGTGCCAGCAGCCCGATTTTACGGAGCACTGAAGCTTTCTTT,CASSPILRSTEAFF
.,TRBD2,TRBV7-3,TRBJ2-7,TGTGCCAGCAGCCTGACTAGCACACACGAGCAGTACTTC,CASSLTSTHEQYF
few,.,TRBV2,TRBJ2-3,TGTGCCAGCAGTGACTCAAGACAGGCAGATACGCAGTATTTT,CASSDSRQADTQYF